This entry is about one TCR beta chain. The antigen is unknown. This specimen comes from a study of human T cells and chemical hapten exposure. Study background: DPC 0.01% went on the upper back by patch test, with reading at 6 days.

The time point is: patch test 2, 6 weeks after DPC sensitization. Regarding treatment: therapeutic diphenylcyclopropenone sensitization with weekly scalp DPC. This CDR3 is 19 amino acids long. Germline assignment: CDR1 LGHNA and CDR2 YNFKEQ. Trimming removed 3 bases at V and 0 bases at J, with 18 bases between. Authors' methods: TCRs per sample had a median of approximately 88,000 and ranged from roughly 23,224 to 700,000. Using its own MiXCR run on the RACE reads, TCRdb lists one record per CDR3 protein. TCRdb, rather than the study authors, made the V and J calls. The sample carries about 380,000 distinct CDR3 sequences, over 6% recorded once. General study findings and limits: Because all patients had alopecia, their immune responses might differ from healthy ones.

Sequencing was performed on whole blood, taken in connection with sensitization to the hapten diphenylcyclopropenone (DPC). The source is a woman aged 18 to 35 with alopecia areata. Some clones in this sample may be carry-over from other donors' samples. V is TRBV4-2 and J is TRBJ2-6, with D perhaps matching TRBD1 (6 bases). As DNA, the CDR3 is TGTGCCAGCAGCCATCCTAGGGGACAAGTAATCTCTGGGGCCAACGTCCTGACTTTC. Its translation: CASSHPRGQVISGANVLTF.